The source of this T cell receptor (beta chain) is a study of blood T cell repertoires in COVID-19. In the original processing: Researchers report that nucleated cell counts were estimated from reference gene primer amplification. Produced via immunoSEQ multiplex PCR; TCRdb's table is partial and in-frame only. V, J and clone size are those of that table, while D and trimming were read from the DNA. The repertoire consists of 150,000 or so clones, with 60% to 85% occurring once and the leading ten covering around 1.5%. Trimming stripped 3 bases from V and 10 bases from J, with 15 bases between. CDR1 is MNHEY and CDR2 is SVGAGI in the germline V gene. The CDR3 covers 13 residues.

The V call is TRBV6-5, the J call TRBJ1-1; D might be TRBD1 (5 bases). Sequenced material: peripheral blood. The TCR originated in a man older than 75 with acute or convalescent COVID-19. CDR3 residues: CASSYGGPQGAFF. For the CDR3, the DNA is TGTGCCAGCAGTTATGGAGGGCCCCAGGGAGCTTTCTTT.